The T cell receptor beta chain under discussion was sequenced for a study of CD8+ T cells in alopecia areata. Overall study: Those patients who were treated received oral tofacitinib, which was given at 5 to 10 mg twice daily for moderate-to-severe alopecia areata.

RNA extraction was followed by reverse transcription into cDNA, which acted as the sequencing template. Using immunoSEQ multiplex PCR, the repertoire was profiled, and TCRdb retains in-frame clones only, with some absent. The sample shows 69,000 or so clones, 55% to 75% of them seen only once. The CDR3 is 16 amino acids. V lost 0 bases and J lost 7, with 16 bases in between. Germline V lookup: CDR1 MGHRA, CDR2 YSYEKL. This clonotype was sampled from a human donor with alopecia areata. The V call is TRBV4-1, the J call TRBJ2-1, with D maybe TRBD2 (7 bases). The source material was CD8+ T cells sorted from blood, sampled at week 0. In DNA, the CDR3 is TGCGCCAGCAGCCAAGATCGGAGGGGGGGAGGGAATGAGCAGTTCTTC. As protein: CASSQDRRGGGNEQFF.